Presented here are 6 T cell receptor beta chains from one specimen sequenced in a study of blood T cell repertoires in COVID-19. The table came from immunoSEQ multiplex PCR; TCRdb's copy has only in-frame clones and leaves some out. The table lists 120,000 or so clones, just under 80% of them singletons. The sample consisted of peripheral blood. The receptors here all came from a human donor in a cohort sampled during active COVID-19.

The chain joins TRBV27 to TRBJ2-7; the match to TRBD2 covers 16 bases. The CDR3 has 19 amino acids. CDR1 and CDR2 from the germline V gene are MNHEY and SMNVEV (reference sequence). V trimming: 6 bases; J trimming: 2 bases; junction bases outside the gene matches: 13. CDR3 DNA: TGTGCCAGCAGCCCAGCCTCGGGACTAGCGGGGGGGAGGGCCTACGAGCAGTACTTC. It translates to CASSPASGLAGGRAYEQYF.

The chain recombines TRBV7-9 with TRBJ2-1; maybe TRBD2 (6 bases). Trimming removed 4 bases at V and 0 bases at J, with 16 bases between. This CDR3 is built from 17 residues. Per the germline V gene, CDR1 is SEHNR and CDR2 is FQNEAQ (reference sequence). In nucleotides, the CDR3 is TGTGCCAGCAGCTCCTGGAGGGCGAAAAGCTCCTACAATGAGCAGTTCTTC. Its translation is CASSSWRAKSSYNEQFF.

This clone has a single count. The V call is TRBV28, the J call TRBJ1-1; 10 bases match TRBD1. Germline-derived CDR1 and CDR2 are MDHEN and SYDVKM. The CDR3 has 16 residues. J lost 1 base, V lost 5 bases, and 7 bases had no gene match. CDR3 coding DNA: TGTGCCAGCAGTCCCAGGACAGGGGGGTGGAACACTGAAGCTTTCTTT. It is translated as CASSPRTGGWNTEAFF.

This clone was counted once. The V gene is TRBV5-1, the J gene TRBJ2-3, with TRBD2 matching over 13 bases. The trim removed 1 base at V and 4 bases at J, leaving 12 bases unmatched. The CDR3 sequence is 19 residues long. Germline V gene data show CDR1 as SGHRS and CDR2 as YFSETQ. The CDR3 sequence: CASSLKGLLAGGPPDTQYF. The CDR3 bases are TGCGCCAGCAGCTTGAAGGGGTTACTAGCGGGAGGGCCCCCAGATACGCAGTATTTT.

The chain carries TRBV15 and TRBJ1-1; 10 bases align to TRBD1. Germline trimming cut 8 bases from V and 3 bases from J; bases unmatched to any gene: 12. This CDR3 region has 16 residues. Germline V gives CDR1 LNHNV, CDR2 YYDKDF (reference sequence). CDR3 in DNA: TGTGCCACCCGACCCTTCCGACAGGGGGCTGACACTGAAGCTTTCTTT. Its protein is CATRPFRQGADTEAFF.

This sequence joins TRBV6-1 and TRBJ2-5; 7 bases fit TRBD1. Germline loops: CDR1 MNHNS, CDR2 SASEGT. The trim removed 10 bases at V and 7 bases at J, leaving 15 bases unmatched. The CDR3 has 14 residues. CDR3 loop: CATQGAQGYGTQYF. DNA for the CDR3: TGTGCCACCCAGGGCGCACAGGGGTACGGGACCCAGTACTTC.